What follows are 4 T cell receptor beta chains derived from one specimen sequenced in a study of T cells after yellow fever vaccination. TCRdb called the 5' RACE reads again in MiXCR, with one record for every CDR3 protein. Here the sample spans about 630,000 distinct CDR3 sequences, 10% to 15% being singletons. The sample consisted of PBMCs, taken on the day of the yellow fever booster vaccination. The receptors originated from a man between 25 and 39 years old who received the YFV17D yellow fever vaccine.

The CDR3 bases are TGTGCCAGCAGCACTGGACAGGTGATCTATGGCTACACCTTC. It codes for CASSTGQVIYGYTF. This sequence joins TRBV12-3 or TRBV12-4 and TRBJ1-2, with TRBD1 identical over 7 bases. V lost 6 bases to trimming and J lost 4 bases; unmatched junction nucleotides: 8. This CDR3 is 14 amino acids long.

The CDR3 reads CSARQTSGTTDTQYF. The CDR3 DNA reads as TGCAGTGCTAGACAGACTAGCGGGACCACAGATACGCAGTATTTT. The rearrangement joins TRBV20-1 to TRBJ2-3, with 11 bases matching TRBD2. The germline CDR1 and CDR2 sequences are DFQATT and SNEGSKA (reference sequence). Trimming took 2 bases from V and 2 from J; bases not matched to a gene: 3. CDR3 length: 15 amino acids.

This clonotype was detected only a few times. This chain connects TRBV15 to TRBJ2-7; TRBD1 might be the D (6 bases). CDR3 size: 16 residues. Per the germline V gene, CDR1 is LNHNV and CDR2 is YYDKDF (reference sequence). V lost 1 base and J 0 bases, leaving 13 bases between the germline ends. The CDR3 sequence: CATSRAGDPSSYEQYF. Written as DNA, the CDR3 is TGTGCCACCAGCAGAGCAGGGGACCCTTCCTCCTACGAGCAGTACTTC.

The chain joins TRBV12-3 or TRBV12-4 to TRBJ1-5, with D unclear. CDR3 size: 15 residues. V lost 1 base to trimming and J lost 3 bases, with 10 bases between them. This chain's CDR3 is CASSLEGRLNQPQHF. Written as DNA, the CDR3 is TGTGCCAGCAGTTTAGAGGGCAGACTCAATCAGCCCCAGCATTTT.